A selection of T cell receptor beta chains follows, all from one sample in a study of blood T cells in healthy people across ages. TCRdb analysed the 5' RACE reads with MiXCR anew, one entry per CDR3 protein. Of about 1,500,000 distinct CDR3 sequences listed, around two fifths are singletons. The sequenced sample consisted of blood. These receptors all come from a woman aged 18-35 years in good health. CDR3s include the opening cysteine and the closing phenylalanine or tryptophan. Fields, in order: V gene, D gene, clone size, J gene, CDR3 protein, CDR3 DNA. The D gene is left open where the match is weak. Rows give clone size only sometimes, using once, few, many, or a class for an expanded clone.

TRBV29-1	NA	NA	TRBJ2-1	CSVPPRTNVNEQFF	TGCAGCGTTCCACCGAGGACTAACGTCAATGAGCAGTTCTTC
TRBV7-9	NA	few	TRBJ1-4	CASSLDESLNEKLFF	TGTGCCAGCAGCTTAGACGAGAGCCTCAATGAAAAACTGTTTTTT
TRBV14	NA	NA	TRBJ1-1	CASSHALGGSAEAFF	TGTGCCAGCAGCCATGCACTGGGGGGTAGCGCTGAAGCTTTCTTT
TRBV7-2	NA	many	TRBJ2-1	CASSQPYNEQFF	TGTGCCAGCAGCCAACCCTACAATGAGCAGTTCTTC
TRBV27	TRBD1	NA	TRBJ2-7	CASTTVGTGKNEQYF	TGTGCCAGCACTACCGTAGGGACAGGGAAAAACGAGCAGTACTTC
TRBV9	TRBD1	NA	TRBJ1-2	CASSADRDRGYSNYGYTF	TGTGCCAGCAGCGCGGACCGGGACAGGGGGTATTCTAACTATGGCTACACCTTC
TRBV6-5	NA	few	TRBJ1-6	CASSYAPSFNSPLHF	TGTGCCAGCAGTTACGCCCCGAGTTTTAATTCACCCCTCCACTTT
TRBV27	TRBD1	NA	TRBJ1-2	CASSFTDRGLQGYTF	TGTGCCAGCAGCTTCACTGACAGGGGGCTTCAGGGCTACACCTTC
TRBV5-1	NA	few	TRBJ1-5	CASSQGTDSNQPQHF	TGCGCCAGCAGCCAAGGAACAGATAGCAATCAGCCCCAGCATTTT
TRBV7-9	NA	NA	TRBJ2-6	CTSSLWGFGANVLTF	TGTACCAGCAGCTTGTGGGGGTTTGGGGCCAACGTCCTGACTTTC
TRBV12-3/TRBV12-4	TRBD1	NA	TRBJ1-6	CASSPIGTGASNSPLHF	TGTGCCAGCAGCCCGATTGGGACAGGGGCGAGTAATTCACCCCTCCACTTT
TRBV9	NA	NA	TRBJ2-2	CASSVGGTPGTGELFF	TGTGCCAGCAGCGTAGGGGGGACCCCGGGCACCGGGGAGCTGTTTTTT
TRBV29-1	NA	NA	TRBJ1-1	CSVLQAPEAFF	TGCAGCGTTTTACAGGCCCCTGAAGCTTTCTTT
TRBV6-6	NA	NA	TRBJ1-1	CASRQSNWNTEAFF	TGTGCCAGCCGTCAAAGCAACTGGAACACTGAAGCTTTCTTT
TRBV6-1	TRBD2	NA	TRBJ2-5	CASKVGLDMHEQYF	TGTGCCAGCAAGGTGGGACTAGACATGCATGAGCAGTACTTC
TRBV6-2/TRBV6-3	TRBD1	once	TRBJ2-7	CASRRTGTGTYEQYF	TGTGCCAGCAGGAGAACCGGGACAGGTACCTACGAGCAGTACTTC
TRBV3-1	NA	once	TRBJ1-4	CASSQDWGGGATNEKLFF	TGTGCCAGCAGCCAAGATTGGGGGGGAGGTGCAACTAATGAAAAACTGTTTTTT
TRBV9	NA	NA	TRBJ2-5	CASSANRGQGETQYF	TGTGCCAGCAGCGCAAATAGGGGCCAGGGAGAGACCCAGTACTTC
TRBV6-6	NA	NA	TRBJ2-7	CASSTTGTSYEQYF	TGTGCCAGCAGTACTACAGGGACCTCCTACGAGCAGTACTTC
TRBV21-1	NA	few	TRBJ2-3	CASSKRDPTDTQYF	TGTGCCAGCAGCAAGCGGGACCCCACAGATACGCAGTATTTT
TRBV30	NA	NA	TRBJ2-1	CAWSVSKTQYNEQFF	TGTGCCTGGAGTGTCAGTAAAACCCAGTACAATGAGCAGTTCTTC
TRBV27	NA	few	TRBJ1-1	CASRPWRGGGIAFF	TGTGCCAGCCGGCCGTGGAGAGGGGGGGGAATTGCTTTCTTT
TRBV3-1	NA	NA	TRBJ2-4	CASSQDVARAPAEQYF	TGTGCCAGCAGCCAAGATGTCGCAAGGGCACCCGCTGAGCAGTACTTC
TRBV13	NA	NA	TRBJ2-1	CVSSKPGPNNEQFF	TGTGTCAGCAGCAAACCGGGCCCCAACAATGAGCAGTTCTTC
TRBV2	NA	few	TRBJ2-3	CASSEVTSTDTQYF	TGTGCCAGCAGTGAGGTGACTAGCACAGATACGCAGTATTTT
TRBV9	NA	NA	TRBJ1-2	CASSGVLSGGEGYGYTF	TGTGCCAGCAGCGGCGTTTTGAGTGGGGGGGAGGGCTATGGCTACACCTTC
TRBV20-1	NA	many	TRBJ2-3	CSASGSGTDTQYF	TGCAGTGCTTCCGGAAGCGGCACAGATACGCAGTATTTT
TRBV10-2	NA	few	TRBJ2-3	CASSESQTVPQYF	TGCGCCAGCAGTGAGTCTCAGACGGTCCCGCAGTATTTT
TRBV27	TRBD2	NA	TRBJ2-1	CASSSPAAGGIPYNEQFF	TGTGCCAGCAGCTCTCCCGCTGCGGGGGGGATCCCCTACAATGAGCAGTTCTTC
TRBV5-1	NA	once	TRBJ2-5	CASSLVPNTEQYF	TGCGCCAGCAGCTTGGTCCCAAATACTGAGCAGTACTTC
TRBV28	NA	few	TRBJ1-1	CASLRTLGLAEAFF	TGTGCCAGCCTTAGGACCTTGGGGCTGGCTGAAGCTTTCTTT
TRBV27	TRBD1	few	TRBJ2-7	CASSADRGRSYEQYF	TGTGCCAGCAGTGCGGACAGGGGTCGCTCCTACGAGCAGTACTTC
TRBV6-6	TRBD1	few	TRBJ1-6	CASSYPGQYNSPLHF	TGTGCCAGCAGTTACCCGGGACAGTATAATTCACCCCTCCACTTT
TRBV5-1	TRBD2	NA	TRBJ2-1	CASSLGGRRNEQFF	TGCGCCAGCAGCTTGGGCGGGAGAAGAAATGAGCAGTTCTTC
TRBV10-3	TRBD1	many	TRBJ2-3	CAIPGGIADTQYF	TGTGCCATCCCAGGGGGCATCGCAGATACGCAGTATTTT
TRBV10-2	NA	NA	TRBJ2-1	CASQTDSQYYNEQFF	TGCGCCAGCCAAACGGACAGTCAGTACTACAATGAGCAGTTCTTC
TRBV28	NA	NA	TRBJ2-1	CASKGEGGSYNEQFF	TGTGCCAGCAAGGGAGAGGGGGGCTCCTACAATGAGCAGTTCTTC
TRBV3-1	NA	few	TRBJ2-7	CASSHPGGTSYEQYF	TGTGCCAGCAGCCACCCAGGGGGGACTTCCTACGAGCAGTACTTC
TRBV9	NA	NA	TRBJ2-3	CASSVVEWSTDTQYF	TGTGCCAGCAGCGTAGTGGAATGGAGCACAGATACGCAGTATTTT
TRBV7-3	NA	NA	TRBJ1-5	CASSLQQGQPQHF	TGTGCCAGCAGCCTCCAACAGGGACAGCCCCAGCATTTT
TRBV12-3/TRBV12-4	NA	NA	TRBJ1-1	CASSSDRQAFF	TGTGCCAGCAGTTCGGACCGGCAAGCTTTCTTT
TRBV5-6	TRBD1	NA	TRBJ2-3	CASSSSGTGDPDTQYF	TGTGCCAGCAGCTCATCCGGGACAGGGGACCCAGATACGCAGTATTTT
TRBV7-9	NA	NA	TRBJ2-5	CASSLVQGKETQYF	TGTGCCAGCAGCTTAGTGCAGGGCAAGGAGACCCAGTACTTC
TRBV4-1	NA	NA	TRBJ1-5	CASSPRDVGNQPQHF	TGCGCCAGCAGCCCCCGGGACGTGGGCAATCAGCCCCAGCATTTT
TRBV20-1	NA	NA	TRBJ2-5	CSGRLAGETQYF	TGCAGTGGGCGTCTTGCAGGGGAGACCCAGTACTTC
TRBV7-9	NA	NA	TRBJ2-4	CASSLDRSRAYERYF	TGTGCCAGCAGCTTAGATCGGTCCAGGGCCTACGAGCGGTACTTC
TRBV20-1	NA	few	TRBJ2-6	CSASGVNSGANVLTF	TGCAGTGCTAGTGGGGTAAACTCTGGGGCCAACGTCCTGACTTTC
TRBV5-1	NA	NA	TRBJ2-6	CASSLAGRNSGANVLTF	TGCGCCAGCAGCTTGGCGGGACGCAACTCTGGGGCCAACGTCCTGACTTTC
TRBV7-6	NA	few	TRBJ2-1	CASSLGPGEMGNEQFF	TGTGCCAGCAGCTTAGGACCGGGAGAGATGGGAAATGAGCAGTTCTTC
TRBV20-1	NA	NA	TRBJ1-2	CSATTHPSVNYDYTF	TGCAGTGCTACCACCCACCCGTCAGTTAACTATGACTACACCTTC
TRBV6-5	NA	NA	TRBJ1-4	CASSYQAATNEKLFF	TGTGCCAGCAGTTACCAGGCAGCAACTAATGAAAAACTGTTTTTT
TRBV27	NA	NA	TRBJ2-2	CASTDSDYTGELFF	TGTGCCAGCACGGACAGCGACTACACCGGGGAGCTGTTTTTT
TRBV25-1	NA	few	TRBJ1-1	CASSESDFQRSEAFF	TGTGCCAGCAGTGAATCGGACTTCCAGAGATCTGAAGCTTTCTTT
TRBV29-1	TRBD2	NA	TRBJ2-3	CSGRLAEGQSRYF	TGCAGCGGCCGACTAGCGGAGGGCCAGTCTAGGTATTTT
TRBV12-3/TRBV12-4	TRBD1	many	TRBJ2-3	CASSPQGAGTDTQYF	TGTGCCAGCAGCCCACAGGGGGCAGGCACAGATACGCAGTATTTT
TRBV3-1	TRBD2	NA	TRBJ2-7	CASSLASGGKYEQYF	TGTGCCAGCAGCCTTGCTAGCGGGGGTAAATACGAGCAGTACTTC
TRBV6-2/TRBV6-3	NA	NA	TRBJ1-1	CASSPVTGSTEAFF	TGTGCCAGCAGTCCCGTCACGGGGTCCACTGAAGCTTTCTTT
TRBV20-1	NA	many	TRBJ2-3	CSASLSADTQYF	TGCAGTGCTAGCCTTAGCGCAGATACGCAGTATTTT
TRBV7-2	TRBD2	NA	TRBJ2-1	CASSAGGTNNEQFF	TGTGCCAGCAGCGCGGGGGGGACCAACAATGAGCAGTTCTTC